Each of the 5 T cell receptor beta chains below was sequenced from the same sample in a study of vaccination effects on CD4 cells after COVID-19. Pools of viral peptides were used by the ViraFEST assay to expand antigen-specific CD4+ T cells ahead of sequencing. At the end of 9 to 11 days of culture, CD4+ T cells were isolated. Absence of prior SARS-CoV-2 infection characterized the vaccine recipients, who showed negative nucleocapsid antibodies. Only in-frame clones appear in the TCRdb table, and some are missing; sequencing was by immunoSEQ multiplex PCR. The data hold tens of thousands of clones, with under 75% observed a single time. The antigens these receptors bind are not known. The specimen was CD4+ T cells from PBMCs cultured with HCoV-OC43 spike peptides, collected before COVID-19 vaccination. Subset meaning: HCoV-OC43 spike overlapping peptide pool stimulation. These receptors were taken from a human donor who received a COVID-19 vaccine.

CDR3 loop: CASSSKDRSNEKLFF. The CDR3 DNA reads TGTGCCAGCAGCTCGAAAGACAGATCTAATGAAAAACTGTTTTTT. The chain couples TRBV7-2 to TRBJ1-4, with a tentative D call TRBD1 (5 bases). The CDR3 is made up of 15 amino acids. Germline V lookup: CDR1 SGHTA, CDR2 FQGNSA. V lost 4 bases and J lost 3, with 12 bases in between. Together with reference TRBV7-2 and TRBJ1-4, the CDR3 gives the full variable domain: GAGVSQSPSNKVTEKGKDVELRCDPISGHTALYWYRQSLGQGLEFLIYFQGNSAPDKSGLPSDRFSAERTGGSVSTLTIQRTQQEDSAVYLCASSSKDRSNEKLFFGSGTQLSVL.

The J gene is TRBJ1-1, the V gene TRBV3-1 (or the pseudogene TRBV3-2), with D uncertain. Trimming took off 0 bases at V and 4 bases at J, with 9 bases between the two ends. The CDR3 runs 14 residues. In germline, CDR1 is LGHDT, CDR2 YNNKEL (reference sequence). The CDR3 DNA follows: TGTGCCAGCAGCCAAGAAGGTCGTCTCACTGAAGCTTTCTTT. It translates to CASSQEGRLTEAFF.

The rearrangement links TRBV18 to TRBJ1-6; 7 nucleotides align to TRBD1. Germline V lookup: CDR1 KGHSH, CDR2 LQKENI. The junction had 4 bases not matched to a gene; V was cut back by 4 bases and J by 7 bases. CDR3 length: 14 amino acids. As DNA, the CDR3 is TGTGCCAGCTCACTCGACAGGGCGAATTCACCCCTCCACTTT. Translation gives CASSLDRANSPLHF.

This clone was observed a few times. The chain links TRBV29-1 to TRBJ1-5; D is unresolved. The V gene lost 4 bases and the J gene lost 0 bases, with 7 bases spanning the gap. This CDR3 contains 13 residues. Per germline, CDR1 SQVTM and CDR2 ANQGSEA. CDR3 bases: TGCAGCGTTGCTGGCAATAGCAATCAGCCCCAGCATTTT. It is translated as CSVAGNSNQPQHF.

The chain carries TRBV10-2 and TRBJ1-5, with D uncertain. V lost 5 bases and J lost 1, with 12 bases in between. Per germline, CDR1 WSHSY and CDR2 SAAADI. This CDR3 has 15 residues. This chain's CDR3 is CASSIGPASNQPQHF. In DNA form, the CDR3 reads TGCGCCAGCAGTATAGGGCCGGCAAGCAATCAGCCCCAGCATTTT.